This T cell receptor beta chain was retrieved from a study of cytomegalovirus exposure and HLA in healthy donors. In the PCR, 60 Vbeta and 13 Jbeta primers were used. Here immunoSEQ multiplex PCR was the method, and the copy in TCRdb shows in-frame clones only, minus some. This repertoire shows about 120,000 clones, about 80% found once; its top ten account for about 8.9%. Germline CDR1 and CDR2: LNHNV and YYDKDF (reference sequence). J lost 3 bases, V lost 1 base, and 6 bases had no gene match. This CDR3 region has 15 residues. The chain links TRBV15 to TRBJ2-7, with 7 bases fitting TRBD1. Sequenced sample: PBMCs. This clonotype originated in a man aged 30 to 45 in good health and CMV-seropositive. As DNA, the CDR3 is TGTGCCACCAGCAGAGGAGGGGACAGTTTCTACGAGCAGTACTTC. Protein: CATSRGGDSFYEQYF.